The 32 T cell receptor beta chains below come from one sample, sequenced in a study of T cell clusters in autoimmune cytopenias. One tube held mixed TRB-A and TRB-B primer pools for touch-down PCR. After re-calling the multiplex PCR reads, TCRdb lists one entry per CDR3 protein, DNA absent. The sample has several thousand distinct CDR3 sequences. TRB amplification used 250 ng of peripheral blood genomic DNA. The sample consisted of peripheral blood. The receptors shown here come from a human donor with an autoimmune cytopenia or autoimmune hepatitis (not recorded which).

This clonotype is classed as medium-sized by frequency. V usage is TRBV12-3 or TRBV12-4 and J usage is TRBJ1-2; TCRdb selects TRBD1, and the lack of DNA leaves this call unchecked. This CDR3 contains 14 residues. The chain's CDR3 is CASSGGQGIGGYTF.

The CDR3 reads CASSPEITEAFF. The gene calls are TRBV7-6 and TRBJ1-1. Germline V gene lookup returns CDR1 SGHVS and CDR2 FNYEAQ. The CDR3 totals 12 residues.

This clonotype is called medium-sized (0.01 to 0.1%) based on its frequency. The V call is TRBV5-1, the J call TRBJ2-5; TCRdb lists TRBD1, though no DNA is available to test this call. Germline V gene data show CDR1 as SGHRS and CDR2 as YFSETQ. CDR3 length: 15 residues. The CDR3 is CASGENRGQGETQYF.

The rearrangement uses TRBV10-3 and TRBJ1-2; checking the TCRdb D call of TRBD1 is not possible without DNA. The CDR3 is made up of 17 amino acids. Germline assignment: CDR1 ENHRY and CDR2 SYGVKD. The CDR3 loop is CAISPQRQGSEDYGYTF.

This clonotype is deemed medium-sized (0.01 to 0.1%) by its frequency. V and J are TRBV19 and TRBJ2-3. Germline-derived CDR1 and CDR2 are LNHDA and SQIVND (reference sequence). This CDR3 spans 14 amino acids. The chain's CDR3 is CASSVQSSTDTQYF.

This chain joins TRBV15 and TRBJ2-1; TCRdb returns TRBD1, unconfirmable since there is no DNA. There are 15 residues in the CDR3. Germline assignment: CDR1 LNHNV and CDR2 YYDKDF (reference sequence). The CDR3 reads CATSREDRGPDEQFF.

The J gene is TRBJ2-7, the V gene TRBV10-3; TCRdb lists TRBD2, though no DNA is available to test this call. Germline values: CDR1 ENHRY, CDR2 SYGVKD. This CDR3 has 15 residues. CDR3 region: CAIGVWRERAYEQYF.

This clonotype is medium-sized by frequency. This chain links TRBV19 with TRBJ1-2; TCRdb calls TRBD1, which cannot be checked without DNA. Germline V gene sequence: CDR1 LNHDA, CDR2 SQIVND (reference sequence). This CDR3 has 14 residues. CDR3 sequence reads: CASSQGVSLYGYTF. Full variable domain (outside the CDR3, taken from reference TRBV19 and TRBJ1-2): DGGITQSPKYLFRKEGQNVTLSCEQNLNHDAMYWYRQDPGQGLRLIYYSQIVNDFQKGDIAEGYSVSREKKESFPLTVTSAQKNPTAFYLCASSQGVSLYGYTFGSGTRLTVV.

V and J are TRBV30 and TRBJ2-3. CDR1 is GTSNPN, CDR2 SVGIG, per germline (reference sequence). This CDR3 has 15 amino acids. CDR3 sequence reads: CAWSVLAPSTDTQYF. Full variable domain (outside the CDR3, taken from reference TRBV30 and TRBJ2-3): SQTIHQWPATLVQPVGSPLSLECTVEGTSNPNLYWYRQAAGRGLQLLFYSVGIGQISSEVPQNLSASRPQDRQFILSSKKLLLSDSGFYLCAWSVLAPSTDTQYFGPGTRLTVL.

The V gene is TRBV5-1, the J gene TRBJ2-3; the TRBD2 assignment by TCRdb is unverifiable without DNA. The CDR3 covers 19 residues. From germline, CDR1 is SGHRS and CDR2 YFSETQ. CDR3 residues: CASSRRGGALRSSTDTQYF.

The CDR3 loop reads CASSYRGQIGETQYF. The rearrangement links TRBV6-5 to TRBJ2-5; no DNA is available, so the TRBD1 call from TCRdb remains unchecked. The germline CDR1 and CDR2 sequences are MNHEY and SVGAGI. This CDR3 is built from 15 residues.

Considering frequency, this clonotype is medium-sized. The rearrangement links TRBV19 to TRBJ2-3; TCRdb calls TRBD2, which cannot be checked without DNA. The germline V gene has CDR1 LNHDA and CDR2 SQIVND (reference sequence). CDR3 length equals 13 residues. The CDR3 protein is CASRVAGADTQYF.

The CDR3 reads CASKTTGVTGYTF. This sequence joins TRBV2 and TRBJ1-2; lacking DNA, the TRBD1 call made by TCRdb goes unchecked. Germline V gene lookup returns CDR1 SNHLY and CDR2 FYNNEI. The CDR3 extends over 13 amino acids.

According to its frequency, this clonotype is medium-sized. This chain connects TRBV19 to TRBJ2-3; TCRdb outputs TRBD1, but without DNA this stays unchecked. The CDR3 consists of 15 residues. Germline V gene data show CDR1 as LNHDA and CDR2 as SQIVND (reference sequence). The CDR3 reads CASSIWGSITDTQYF.

According to its frequency, this clonotype is medium-sized (0.01 to 0.1%). The J gene is TRBJ1-3, the V gene TRBV18; TCRdb selects TRBD1, and the lack of DNA leaves this call unchecked. This CDR3 contains 17 residues. The germline gives CDR1 KGHSH, CDR2 LQKENI. CDR3 in amino acids: CASSPPGTAHSGNTIYF. Combining the CDR3 with reference TRBV18 and TRBJ1-3 gives the whole variable domain NAGVMQNPRHLVRRRGQEARLRCSPMKGHSHVYWYRQLPEEGLKFMVYLQKENIIDESGMPKERFSAEFPKEGPSILRIQQVVRGDSAAYFCASSPPGTAHSGNTIYFGEGSWLTVV.

Considering frequency, this clonotype is medium-sized (0.01 to 0.1%). The chain joins TRBV7-2 to TRBJ1-6. The CDR3 is 12 amino acids. Germline V gene lookup returns CDR1 SGHTA and CDR2 FQGNSA. The CDR3 protein is CASSPPSSPLHF.

The gene calls are TRBV19 and TRBJ2-7; the D call from TCRdb, TRBD1, cannot be confirmed without DNA. Germline V gene data show CDR1 as LNHDA and CDR2 as SQIVND (reference sequence). The CDR3 sequence is 17 residues long. The CDR3 here is CASSIRFRGLIGDEQYF.

The chain has TRBV11-2 and TRBJ1-1. Germline CDR1 and CDR2: SGHAT and FQNNGV. This CDR3 spans 14 amino acids. The CDR3 here is CASSPTRLNTEAFF. Using reference TRBV11-2 and TRBJ1-1 for the parts outside the CDR3, the full variable domain is EAGVAQSPRYKIIEKRQSVAFWCNPISGHATLYWYQQILGQGPKLLIQFQNNGVVDDSQLPKDRFSAERLKGVDSTLKIQPAKLEDSAVYLCASSPTRLNTEAFFGQGTRLTVV.

This sequence joins TRBV6-6 and TRBJ1-2; as DNA is missing, the TRBD1 call by TCRdb cannot be tested. Germline CDR1 is MNHNY and CDR2 is SVGAGI (reference sequence). The CDR3 runs to 11 residues. This CDR3 reads CASGGAHGYTF.

This clonotype shows up as medium-sized by frequency. The rearrangement links TRBV6-1 to TRBJ1-5; without DNA, the TCRdb call of TRBD1 cannot be checked. From germline, CDR1 is MNHNS and CDR2 SASEGT. CDR3 length: 14 amino acids. CDR3 sequence: CASSERAGDQPQHF.

CDR3 sequence: CASSDRTGSIGYGYTF. The chain has TRBV7-9 and TRBJ1-2; there is no DNA to check the TCRdb D call of TRBD1. The germline gives CDR1 SEHNR, CDR2 FQNEAQ (reference sequence). The CDR3 sequence is 16 residues long.

This chain joins TRBV20-1 and TRBJ2-7. The CDR3 runs 13 residues. Germline CDR1 and CDR2: DFQATT and SNEGSKA (reference sequence). The CDR3 sequence: CSATDGRTYEQYF.

V and J are TRBV6-5 and TRBJ1-2; TCRdb designates TRBD1, a call that cannot be tested without DNA. From germline, CDR1 is MNHEY and CDR2 SVGAGI. The CDR3 contains 15 residues. The CDR3 region is CASSQWTGTNYGYTF.

The chain links TRBV6-2 or TRBV6-3 to TRBJ2-5; TCRdb selects TRBD1, and the lack of DNA leaves this call unchecked. Germline CDR1 and CDR2: MNHEY and SVGEGT. The CDR3 loop spans 15 amino acids. The CDR3 protein is CASSPTRAGQETQYF.

This rearrangement joins TRBV5-1 to TRBJ2-3. The CDR3 sequence is 15 residues long. Germline V gene data show CDR1 as SGHRS and CDR2 as YFSETQ. CDR3 in amino acids: CASSLGTTLVDTQYF.

The V gene is TRBV18, the J gene TRBJ2-1; TCRdb proposes TRBD1, but this gene call is untestable without DNA. CDR3 length equals 15 residues. Germline CDR1 reads KGHSH; CDR2 reads LQKENI. The CDR3 spells CASSGGPNSYNEQFF. The full variable domain, its missing parts supplied by reference TRBV18 and TRBJ2-1, is NAGVMQNPRHLVRRRGQEARLRCSPMKGHSHVYWYRQLPEEGLKFMVYLQKENIIDESGMPKERFSAEFPKEGPSILRIQQVVRGDSAAYFCASSGGPNSYNEQFFGPGTRLTVL.

The chain has TRBV12-3 or TRBV12-4 and TRBJ2-2. The CDR3 loop spans 14 amino acids. The CDR3 sequence: CASSLGRITGELFF.

By frequency, this clonotype is medium-sized. The V gene is TRBV10-3, the J gene TRBJ2-1; the D gene TCRdb calls, TRBD2, cannot be checked with no DNA. This CDR3 has 15 amino acids. CDR1 is ENHRY, CDR2 SYGVKD, per germline. CDR3 residues: CAISESLAAIDEQFF.

The chain employs TRBV20-1 and TRBJ1-3. The CDR3 is made up of 14 amino acids. Germline assignment: CDR1 DFQATT and CDR2 SNEGSKA (reference sequence). The CDR3 sequence is CSARDPRSGNTIYF.

The chain recombines TRBV6-1 with TRBJ1-5; TCRdb reports TRBD1, a call that lacks DNA to check it against. CDR1 and CDR2 (germline): MNHNS, SASEGT. The CDR3 consists of 15 residues. CDR3 region: CASSETAGVNQPQHF.

This clonotype is deemed medium-sized by its frequency. The chain uses TRBV5-6 and TRBJ2-1. The CDR3 is 13 residues long. In germline, CDR1 is SGHDT, CDR2 YYEEEE. The CDR3 here is CASSSGVGNEQFF. Variable domain in full (rest from reference TRBV5-6 and TRBJ2-1): DAGVTQSPTHLIKTRGQQVTLRCSPKSGHDTVSWYQQALGQGPQFIFQYYEEEERQRGNFPDRFSGHQFPNYSSELNVNALLLGDSALYLCASSSGVGNEQFFGPGTRLTVL.

This chain joins TRBV7-6 and TRBJ1-2. Germline-derived CDR1 and CDR2 are SGHVS and FNYEAQ. The CDR3 covers 12 residues. The CDR3 sequence is CASSLGGGGYTF.